The T cell receptor (beta chain) described here comes from a study of metastatic and nonmetastatic thyroid tumors. Whole-study context: A comparison of repertoires was made across blood and tumor or nodule tissue from malignant and benign thyroid patients. Study-wide results and caveats: When malignant thyroid tumors were compared with benign nodules, TCR beta diversity was reportedly significantly higher in the malignant tumors. This held in both blood and tumor samples.

No patient had received any treatment before thyroid surgery. There are 13 residues in the CDR3. V was trimmed by 5 bases and J by 3 bases, leaving 10 bases between them. Germline values: CDR1 KGHSH, CDR2 LQKENI. This clone has at least ten counts. Its antigen is currently unknown. In the authors' methods: Construction of a distant-metastasis classifier for papillary thyroid cancer relied on CDR3 differences across clinicopathological groups. MiXCR reprocessed the PCR reads for TCRdb. The V and J calls, along with clone size, are taken from TCRdb and not from the paper's own processing. This table holds 20,000 or so clones, approximately 15% found once.

The receptor was isolated from a female donor with papillary thyroid cancer or a benign thyroid nodule (not recorded which). Some clones in this sample may be carry-over from other donors' samples. The material sequenced was tumor tissue. The gene calls are TRBV18 and TRBJ2-5; either TRBD1 or TRBD2 may fit D (6 bases each). The CDR3 here is CASSEGGKETQYF. The CDR3 coding sequence is TGTGCCAGCTCAGAGGGGGGCAAAGAGACCCAGTACTTC.